The table lists the clone carrying this T cell receptor beta chain with a count of one. Treatment-naive patients with stable or active relapsing-remitting disease were the multiple sclerosis controls. The CD8+ and CD4+ T cells were isolated magnetically using a negative isolation approach, whereas the TEMRA cells were enriched by FACS. Germline V gene sequence: CDR1 LNHDA, CDR2 SQIVND (reference sequence). This CDR3 comprises 16 residues. The V gene lost 4 bases and the J gene lost 5 bases, with 20 bases spanning the gap. With random hexamers, reverse transcription was performed on about 0.5 to 1 ug of RNA. One entry per CDR3 protein, called by TCRdb with MiXCR from the immunoSEQ multiplex PCR reads. This sample carries 150,000 to 200,000 distinct CDR3 sequences, almost 96% of them seen once, and the ten largest clones take 0.093%. These data are taken from a study of CD8 T cells in Susac syndrome.

The clonotype originates from a human donor with multiple sclerosis. The J gene is TRBJ2-5, the V gene TRBV19, with D possibly TRBD1 on 6 matching bases. The sequenced sample was CD4+ T cells from PBMCs. The CDR3: CASSKAGGIRGETQYF. The DNA of the CDR3 is TGTGCCAGTAGTAAGGCAGGAGGTATAAGGGGGGAGACCCAGTACTTC.